This is a list of T cell receptor beta chains from one sample in a study of T cells after yellow fever vaccination. One entry per CDR3 protein results from TCRdb running MiXCR on the 5' RACE reads. The repertoire holds roughly 520,000 distinct CDR3 sequences, with 20% to 25% as singletons. Here the sequenced sample was PBMCs, taken more than 20 days after the first yellow fever vaccination. The source is a man between 18 and 29 years old who received the YFV17D yellow fever vaccine. The CDR3 runs from the conserved cysteine through the conserved F or W. D genes are given only for firm matches. Clone size is shown for a subset of rows, as once, few, many or a class of expanded clone.

cdr3_aa cdr3_nt cdr3_length j_call clone_size v_call d_call
CASSWAGTGADTQYF TGTGCCAGCAGCTGGGCTGGCACAGGGGCAGATACGCAGTATTTT 15 TRBJ2-3 few TRBV5-5 TRBD1
CASSQEQQHNEKLFF TGCGCCAGCAGCCAAGAACAACAGCACAATGAAAAACTGTTTTTT 15 TRBJ1-4 few TRBV4-3 -
CASSSRTDPTGELFF TGTGCCAGTAGTTCACGGACAGACCCCACCGGGGAGCTGTTTTTT 15 TRBJ2-2 - TRBV19 -
CASSLGGAQGLETQYF TGTGCTAGCAGCTTAGGGGGAGCACAGGGGCTTGAGACCCAGTACTTC 16 TRBJ2-5 - TRBV7-7 TRBD1
CSAKGNEQYF TGCAGTGCTAAAGGGAACGAGCAGTACTTC 10 TRBJ2-7 few TRBV20-1 -
CASSQGQGLFMNTEAFF TGTGCCAGCAGCCAAGGACAGGGCCTTTTTATGAACACTGAAGCTTTCTTT 17 TRBJ1-1 - TRBV6-1 TRBD1
CASSQDWAGGYNEQFF TGTGCCAGCAGCCAAGATTGGGCGGGGGGCTACAATGAGCAGTTCTTC 16 TRBJ2-1 few TRBV4-2 TRBD2
CASSLNEGQGGGYTF TGCGCCAGCAGCCTCAACGAAGGACAGGGCGGTGGCTACACCTTC 15 TRBJ1-2 - TRBV4-3 TRBD1
CASSSAPGQTSPLHF TGTGCCAGCAGCTCAGCCCCGGGACAGACCTCACCCCTCCACTTT 15 TRBJ1-6 many TRBV5-6 TRBD1
CSAPEAGSTDTQYF TGCAGTGCTCCAGAGGCGGGCAGCACAGATACGCAGTATTTT 14 TRBJ2-3 - TRBV20-1 -
CSVSQGDPFYEQYF TGCAGCGTATCACAGGGCGATCCGTTCTACGAGCAGTACTTC 14 TRBJ2-7 few TRBV29-1 -
CASSLDRDEQYF TGTGCCAGCAGCCTGGACAGGGACGAGCAGTACTTC 12 TRBJ2-7 many TRBV4-2 TRBD1
CASSPSRKGREAFF TGCGCCAGCAGCCCTTCCCGAAAAGGGCGTGAAGCTTTCTTT 14 TRBJ1-1 few TRBV4-3 -
CASSFSGSDSPLHF TGTGCCAGCAGCTTCTCAGGATCGGATTCACCCCTCCACTTT 14 TRBJ1-6 - TRBV7-2 -
CASSLDRPNEQFF TGTGCCAGCAGTTTGGACAGGCCCAATGAGCAGTTCTTC 13 TRBJ2-1 few TRBV12-3/TRBV12-4 TRBD1
CASGAGGYNEQFF TGTGCCAGCGGGGCGGGGGGTTACAATGAGCAGTTCTTC 13 TRBJ2-1 many TRBV9 TRBD2
CASSQEAGTVTYSGANVLTF TGTGCCAGCAGTCAAGAGGCCGGGACAGTCACTTACTCTGGGGCCAACGTCCTGACTTTC 20 TRBJ2-6 - TRBV28 TRBD1
CSVTDNYGYTF TGCAGCGTTACGGATAACTATGGCTACACCTTC 11 TRBJ1-2 few TRBV29-1 -
CSVGVMNTKAFF TGCAGCGTTGGCGTAATGAACACTAAAGCTTTCTTT 12 TRBJ1-1 - TRBV29-1 -
CASSSLFGGELFF TGTGCCAGCAGTTCCCTCTTCGGCGGGGAGCTGTTTTTT 13 TRBJ2-2 few TRBV6-2/TRBV6-3 -
CASSFRPGQGVSTDTQYF TGTGCCAGCAGTTTCAGACCGGGACAGGGGGTGAGCACAGATACGCAGTATTTT 18 TRBJ2-3 few TRBV28 TRBD1
CSASITSGGIQYF TGCAGTGCTTCCATTACTAGCGGGGGGATCCAGTACTTC 13 TRBJ2-5 few TRBV20-1 TRBD2
CSAPFQTYNEQFF TGCAGCGCGCCTTTCCAGACATACAATGAGCAGTTCTTC 13 TRBJ2-1 - TRBV29-1 -
CSARAPSTTRETQYF TGCAGTGCTAGAGCCCCCTCTACGACACGAGAGACCCAGTACTTC 15 TRBJ2-5 - TRBV20-1 -
CASSSRGGADEKLFF TGTGCCAGCAGCTCTCGAGGGGGCGCGGACGAAAAACTGTTTTTT 15 TRBJ1-4 - TRBV7-9 TRBD1
CASSPRDRGQEGYYEQYF TGTGCCAGCAGTCCACGGGACAGGGGGCAAGAAGGGTACTACGAGCAGTACTTC 18 TRBJ2-7 - TRBV4-2 TRBD1
CASSPRQGVGNTEAFF TGTGCCAGCAGCCCGAGACAGGGGGTAGGTAACACTGAAGCTTTCTTT 16 TRBJ1-1 few TRBV9 TRBD1
CASSGTLSEQFF TGTGCCAGCAGCGGGACCCTCTCTGAGCAGTTCTTC 12 TRBJ2-1 - TRBV6-6 -
CASNSGTGGGPQHF TGTGCCAGCAACTCCGGGACAGGGGGTGGGCCCCAGCATTTT 14 TRBJ1-5 few TRBV6-2/TRBV6-3 TRBD1
CASSSARDSLNQPQHF TGTGCCAGTAGTTCCGCGCGGGACAGCCTCAATCAGCCCCAGCATTTT 16 TRBJ1-5 - TRBV19 TRBD1
CASSRGTGAQKTIQYF TGTGCCAGCAGTCGGGGGACAGGTGCTCAGAAGACCATTCAGTACTTC 16 TRBJ2-4 few TRBV12-3/TRBV12-4 TRBD1
CAITRGFRGDTGELFF TGTGCCATCACTAGGGGCTTCAGGGGCGACACCGGGGAGCTGTTTTTT 16 TRBJ2-2 few TRBV10-3 -
CASSPTSGGPNTDTQYF TGTGCCAGCAGCCCAACTAGCGGGGGCCCGAACACAGATACGCAGTATTTT 17 TRBJ2-3 - TRBV7-2 TRBD2
CSARALDNEQFF TGCAGTGCTAGAGCTTTAGACAATGAGCAGTTCTTC 12 TRBJ2-1 many TRBV20-1 -
CASSLRRTGDNEQFF TGCGCCAGCAGCTTACGTAGGACAGGGGACAATGAGCAGTTCTTC 15 TRBJ2-1 few TRBV5-1 TRBD1
CASSLAVAVYEQYF TGTGCCAGCAGCTTGGCCGTGGCAGTTTACGAGCAGTACTTC 14 TRBJ2-7 few TRBV5-5 -
CASSFDTSVDTQYF TGTGCCAGCAGCTTCGACACTTCCGTAGATACGCAGTATTTT 14 TRBJ2-3 many TRBV7-2 -
CATTMGRGSQETQYF TGTGCCACCACCATGGGCAGGGGAAGCCAAGAGACCCAGTACTTC 15 TRBJ2-5 few TRBV15 -
CASSSVGGGTDTQYF TGTGCCAGCAGCTCCGTTGGGGGCGGAACAGATACGCAGTATTTT 15 TRBJ2-3 - TRBV7-9 -
CSARDPTLRGGVREQFF TGCAGTGCTAGAGATCCCACCCTACGCGGGGGGGTGAGGGAGCAGTTCTTC 17 TRBJ2-1 few TRBV20-1 TRBD2
CASSPGVGRFNEQFF TGCGCCAGCAGCCCCGGTGTGGGGCGGTTCAATGAGCAGTTCTTC 15 TRBJ2-1 few TRBV4-1 -
CASSLGQGATNEKLFF TGTGCCAGCAGCCTAGGACAGGGAGCAACTAATGAAAAACTGTTTTTT 16 TRBJ1-4 - TRBV7-9 TRBD1
CASAQGSNQPQHF TGTGCTAGTGCGCAGGGAAGCAATCAGCCCCAGCATTTT 13 TRBJ1-5 - TRBV12-5 -
CASSQETNGWVARGDTQYF TGTGCCAGCAGCCAAGAGACTAACGGCTGGGTGGCCAGAGGAGATACGCAGTATTTT 19 TRBJ2-3 - TRBV14 -
CASSPMRTDYEQYF TGTGCCAGCAGCCCCATGAGGACAGATTACGAGCAGTACTTC 14 TRBJ2-7 - TRBV7-8 -
CASSQQGTDTQYF TGCGCCAGCAGCCAGCAGGGGACAGATACGCAGTATTTT 13 TRBJ2-3 few TRBV4-3 -
CASSLGGYNSPLHF TGTGCCAGCAGTTTAGGTGGATATAATTCACCCCTCCACTTT 14 TRBJ1-6 many TRBV12-3/TRBV12-4 -
CASSPPGGGGTDTQYF TGTGCCAGCAGCCCCCCCGGTGGGGGGGGGACAGATACGCAGTATTTT 16 TRBJ2-3 few TRBV11-3 TRBD2
CASMDPITGGIEETQYF TGTGCCAGCATGGATCCCATTACAGGGGGCATCGAAGAGACCCAGTACTTC 17 TRBJ2-5 few TRBV6-1 TRBD1
CASSQDYLILGREQFF TGCGCCAGCAGCCAAGATTATCTCATTTTAGGGAGAGAGCAGTTCTTC 16 TRBJ2-1 - TRBV4-1 -
CASSYGGGADTQYF TGTGCCAGCAGTTACGGCGGGGGGGCAGATACGCAGTATTTT 14 TRBJ2-3 - TRBV6-2/TRBV6-3 TRBD2
CASSFGPAETQYF TGTGCCAGCAGTTTTGGCCCGGCGGAGACCCAGTACTTC 13 TRBJ2-5 many TRBV12-3/TRBV12-4 -
CASSLLLEKPQHF TGTGCCAGCAGCTTATTACTGGAGAAGCCCCAGCATTTT 13 TRBJ1-5 - TRBV7-3 -
CASSDSRDSPRSNTGELFF TGTGCCAGCAGTGACTCAAGGGACAGTCCCCGCTCGAACACCGGGGAGCTGTTTTTT 19 TRBJ2-2 - TRBV2 TRBD1
CASSSGRGYGYTF TGTGCCAGCAGCTCCGGCCGAGGGTATGGCTACACCTTC 13 TRBJ1-2 - TRBV7-2 -
CATSRDTGGENIQYF TGTGCCACCAGCAGAGACACAGGGGGCGAAAACATTCAGTACTTC 15 TRBJ2-4 - TRBV15 TRBD1
CASSSFDRSNYGYTF TGTGCCAGCAGCTCCTTTGACAGGTCGAACTATGGCTACACCTTC 15 TRBJ1-2 - TRBV7-9 -